The present T cell receptor (beta chain) was sequenced within a study of blood T cell repertoires in COVID-19. The CDR3 has 14 residues. From germline, CDR1 is SGHTA and CDR2 FQGNSA. After removal of 4 bases from V and 2 bases from J, the junction contained 2 bases not matched to a gene. Sequenced by immunoSEQ multiplex PCR; TCRdb stores in-frame clones only, minus some. The sample has roughly 34,000 clones, 80% seen once. Sequenced sample: peripheral blood. The sequence was obtained from a woman aged 70-85 years with acute or convalescent COVID-19. This chain joins TRBV7-2 and TRBJ2-1, with TRBD2 matching over 7 bases. The CDR3 DNA is TGTGCCAGCAGCTCCGGACTAGCCTACAATGAGCAGTTCTTC. As protein: CASSSGLAYNEQFF.